These T cell receptor beta chains were read from a single sample in a study of cytomegalovirus exposure and HLA in healthy donors. Method: immunoSEQ multiplex PCR; TCRdb's copy keeps in-frame clones and lacks some. The table lists about 120,000 clones, more than 65% of them singletons, with approximately 10% in the top ten. The sequencing input was PBMCs. These TCRs come from a middle-aged man in good health and CMV-seropositive. Each CDR3 is given with its conserved first and last residue. Each record gives: CDR3 length, clone size, J gene, D gene, V gene, CDR3 DNA, CDR3 protein. D genes are given only for firm matches. Where a row states a size, it is once, few, many or the class of an expanded clone; other rows omit it.

14 NA TRBJ1-1 TRBD1 TRBV4-2 TGTGCCAGCACCGGGGACAGGGTGAACACTGAAGCTTTCTTT CASTGDRVNTEAFF
13 NA TRBJ2-5 NA TRBV4-3 TGCGCCAGCAGCCCCGAGACCAGGTGGACCCAGTACTTC CASSPETRWTQYF
14 NA TRBJ2-7 TRBD2 TRBV5-1 TGCGCCAGCAGCACGGGACTAGCAGACTACGAGCAGTACTTC CASSTGLADYEQYF
19 NA TRBJ1-4 NA TRBV19 TGTGCCAGTACCGATAGGCCTTTTCAGGGCCATGCAACTAATGAAAAACTGTTTTTT CASTDRPFQGHATNEKLFF
16 NA TRBJ2-2 NA TRBV5-8 TGTGCCAGCAGCTTGGCCATGATGGGGCTCCCCGGGGAGCTGTTTTTT CASSLAMMGLPGELFF
15 NA TRBJ2-1 NA TRBV9 TGTGCCAGCAGCGTATCAGGGGTTTCTTACAATGAGCAGTTCTTC CASSVSGVSYNEQFF
16 NA TRBJ1-2 NA TRBV7-9 TGTGCCAGCGTAAACCGGGAGGGATATATTGTGGGGGGCTACACCTTC CASVNREGYIVGGYTF
15 few TRBJ1-6 TRBD1 TRBV7-2 TGTGCCAGCAGCCCGACCGGGACAGGAAATTCACCCCTCCACTTT CASSPTGTGNSPLHF
15 NA TRBJ2-1 NA TRBV9 TGTGCCAGCAGCGTAGACTCGAGCTCCTACAATGAGCAGTTCTTC CASSVDSSSYNEQFF
17 NA TRBJ2-7 TRBD2 TRBV5-1 TGCGCCAGCAGCTTGAGGGCTAGCGGGGGGATCGTCCACGAGCAGTACTTC CASSLRASGGIVHEQYF
14 NA TRBJ2-1 NA TRBV11-3 TGTGCCAGCAGTGTCGGGGGCTCCTACAATGAGCAGTTCTTC CASSVGGSYNEQFF
14 NA TRBJ2-5 NA TRBV5-5 TGTGCCAGCAGCTTGGAACATCTCCAAGAGACCCAGTACTTC CASSLEHLQETQYF
13 NA TRBJ1-1 NA TRBV7-9 TGTGCCAGCAGCTTTACCGGGAACACTGAAGCTTTCTTT CASSFTGNTEAFF
17 NA TRBJ1-1 TRBD1 TRBV11-1 TGTGCCAGCAGCTTAGCTCGGGAGGGGGCCTCGAACACTGAAGCTTTCTTT CASSLAREGASNTEAFF
11 NA TRBJ2-5 NA TRBV6-5 TGTGCCAGCAGTTTGGGGGGGACCCAGTACTTC CASSLGGTQYF
16 NA TRBJ2-7 TRBD1 TRBV4-3 TGCGCCAGCAGCCGATCGCCCGCGACAGGGGGCGACGAGCAGTACTTC CASSRSPATGGDEQYF
16 few TRBJ2-5 TRBD2 TRBV9 TGTGCCAGCAGCGCGCAGGGCGGGGGGTTCCAAGAGACCCAGTACTTC CASSAQGGGFQETQYF
17 NA TRBJ2-1 TRBD2 TRBV5-1 TGCGCCAGCAGCTCCGGACTAGCGGGGGGGCCAGGCGATGAGCAGTTCTTC CASSSGLAGGPGDEQFF
18 NA TRBJ2-5 TRBD2 TRBV5-8 TGTGCCAGCAGCCTGGGGACTAGCGGGGGGGCATACCAAGAGACCCAGTACTTC CASSLGTSGGAYQETQYF
16 NA TRBJ2-5 TRBD2 TRBV5-1 TGCGCCAGCAGCTTTGGCAGCGGGGGGTTTCAAGAGACCCAGTACTTC CASSFGSGGFQETQYF
17 NA TRBJ2-1 TRBD2 TRBV9 TGTGCCAGCAGCACGGGACTAGCGGGGAGGTCCTACAATGAGCAGTTCTTC CASSTGLAGRSYNEQFF
13 NA TRBJ2-1 TRBD2 TRBV7-9 TGTTCCAGCAGCTCGGGGGGGGACGTGAGTGTGTTCTTC CSSSSGGDVSVFF
14 NA TRBJ2-7 TRBD2 TRBV2 TGTGCCAGCAGGCAACTAGCGGGGCCCTACGAGCAGTACTTC CASRQLAGPYEQYF
15 NA TRBJ1-6 NA TRBV7-9 TGTGCCAGCAGCTCAAGGCAGGGTCGCTATTCACCCCTCCACTTT CASSSRQGRYSPLHF
12 NA TRBJ1-4 NA TRBV19 TGTGCCAGTAGACCCCACGGGGAAAAACTGTTTTTT CASRPHGEKLFF
16 NA TRBJ1-3 TRBD1 TRBV5-6 TGTGCCAGCAGCAGAGCGACAGGGGCCTCTGGAAACACCATATATTTT CASSRATGASGNTIYF
14 few TRBJ1-5 TRBD1 TRBV28 TGTGCCAGCAGCCCGGACAGGGGGTATCAGCCCCAGCATTTT CASSPDRGYQPQHF
19 NA TRBJ2-3 NA TRBV19 TGTGCCAGTAGTACGCGACAGGTCCGCGGGGGATCTAGCACAGATACGCAGTATTTT CASSTRQVRGGSSTDTQYF
17 NA TRBJ1-5 TRBD1 TRBV27 TGTGCCAGCAGTCCGGGACAGTTTTCTGTTGGAGATCAGCCCCAGCATTTT CASSPGQFSVGDQPQHF
16 NA TRBJ2-7 TRBD2 TRBV10-3 TGTGCCATCAGTGAGTCGGGGACTAGCGGGAGGTACGAGCAGTACTTC CAISESGTSGRYEQYF
12 few TRBJ1-1 NA TRBV15 TGTGCCACCAGCAGAGATGGGAGGGCGGCTTTCTTT CATSRDGRAAFF
14 NA TRBJ2-3 TRBD2 TRBV5-5 TGTGCCAGCAGCCCCGGACTAGGAGCAGATACGCAGTATTTT CASSPGLGADTQYF
14 NA TRBJ2-5 NA TRBV5-8 TGTGCCAGCAGCCCCTTATACGCGGGGGAGACCCAGTACTTC CASSPLYAGETQYF
13 NA TRBJ1-5 TRBD1 TRBV28 TGTGCCAGCAGTTTCCCAGGGGGTCAGCCCCAGCATTTT CASSFPGGQPQHF
15 NA TRBJ2-7 TRBD2 TRBV13 TGTGCCAGCAGCAAGCGGGGGGGCAGTACGTACGAGCAGTACTTC CASSKRGGSTYEQYF
14 NA TRBJ2-7 NA TRBV5-5 TGTGCCAGCAGCTTGGGGCAGGGCTCCTACGAGCAGTACTTC CASSLGQGSYEQYF
15 NA TRBJ1-2 NA TRBV2 TGTGCCAGCAGTGAAGGCCCAGGGGCCCTATATGGCTACACCTTC CASSEGPGALYGYTF
13 NA TRBJ1-1 NA TRBV5-1 TGCGCCAGCAGCTTTACAAAGAACACTGAAGCTTTCTTT CASSFTKNTEAFF
15 NA TRBJ2-1 NA TRBV9 TGTGCCAGCAGCGGACCTATGAGCGGTCGGTATGAGCAGTTCTTC CASSGPMSGRYEQFF
17 NA TRBJ2-7 TRBD2 TRBV28 TGTGCCAGCAGTCCCCCGGGACTAGCGGGGGGAGGGCCCGAGCAGTACTTC CASSPPGLAGGGPEQYF
15 NA TRBJ1-4 TRBD1 TRBV4-3 TGCGCCAGCAGCCCAGGGACAGGGGGTAATGAAAAACTGTTTTTT CASSPGTGGNEKLFF
14 few TRBJ1-4 TRBD1 TRBV5-1 TGCGCCAGCAGCCAGGGACAGCTAAATGAAAAACTGTTTTTT CASSQGQLNEKLFF
14 NA TRBJ2-6 NA TRBV5-4 TGTGCCAGCAGCTTTTCGTCTGGGGCCAACGTCCTGACTTTC CASSFSSGANVLTF
15 NA TRBJ2-6 NA TRBV7-9 TGTGCCAGCAGCTTACGGGGGGCTGGGGCCAACGGCCTGACTTTC CASSLRGAGANGLTF
12 NA TRBJ1-1 NA TRBV15 TGTGCCACCAGCAGAGGCAGGACTGAAGCTTTCTTT CATSRGRTEAFF
13 NA TRBJ1-1 NA TRBV11-3 TGTGCCAGCAGCTCACAGGGTAGCACTGAAGCTTTCTTT CASSSQGSTEAFF
15 NA TRBJ2-3 NA TRBV28 TGTGCCAGCAGTCCACAGGGCACTCTCACAGATACGCAGTATTTT CASSPQGTLTDTQYF
14 once TRBJ1-2 TRBD1 TRBV6-5 TGTGCCAGCAGCCCAGGGGGCACAAACTATGGCTACACCTTC CASSPGGTNYGYTF
14 NA TRBJ1-3 NA TRBV28 TGTGCCAGCAGGGGGGGGGTCCCTGGAAACACCATATATTTT CASRGGVPGNTIYF
14 NA TRBJ2-5 TRBD2 TRBV30 TGTGCCTTTACAACTAGCGGGGGGCGGGAGACCCAGTACTTC CAFTTSGGRETQYF
13 NA TRBJ2-2 NA TRBV9 TGTGCCAGCAGCGCACTAAGCGCCGGGGAGCTGTTTTTT CASSALSAGELFF
16 NA TRBJ2-5 TRBD2 TRBV6-1 TGTGCCAGCAGTGAAGAATTGCGGGGGGGCTTGGAGACCCAGTACTTC CASSEELRGGLETQYF
15 NA TRBJ2-2 TRBD1 TRBV4-2 TGTGCCAGCAGCCAAGCCCCAGGGGGAACCGGGGAGCTGTTTTTT CASSQAPGGTGELFF